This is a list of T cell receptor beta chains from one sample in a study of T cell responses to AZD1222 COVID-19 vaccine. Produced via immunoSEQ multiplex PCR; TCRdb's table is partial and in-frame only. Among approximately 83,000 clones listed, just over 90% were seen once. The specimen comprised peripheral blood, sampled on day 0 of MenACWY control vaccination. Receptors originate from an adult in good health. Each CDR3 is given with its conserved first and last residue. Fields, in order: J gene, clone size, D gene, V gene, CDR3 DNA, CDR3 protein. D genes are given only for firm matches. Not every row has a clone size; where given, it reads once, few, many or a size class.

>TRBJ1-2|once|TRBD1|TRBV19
TGTGCCAGTAGTACACAGGGGAACTATGGCTACACCTTC
CASSTQGNYGYTF
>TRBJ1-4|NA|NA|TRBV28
TGTGCCAGCAGTTTAACCAGGGGAACTAATGAAAAACTGTTTTTT
CASSLTRGTNEKLFF
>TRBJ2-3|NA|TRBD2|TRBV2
TGTGCCAGCTCAAAGACACGGGGGGTGACAGATACGCAGTATTTT
CASSKTRGVTDTQYF
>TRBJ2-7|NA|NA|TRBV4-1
TGCGCCAGCAGCCAAGAGGTCCTATCCGAAGAGCAGTACTTC
CASSQEVLSEEQYF
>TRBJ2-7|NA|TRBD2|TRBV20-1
TGCAGTGCTAGTGGGGTGACTAGCGGATACGAGCAGTACTTC
CSASGVTSGYEQYF
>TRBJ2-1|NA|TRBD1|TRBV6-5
TGTGCCAGCAGTTCACAGGGGTCGGGTGAGCAGTTCTTC
CASSSQGSGEQFF
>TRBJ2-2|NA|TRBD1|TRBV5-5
TGTGCCAGCAGCTTGTCGATGTTCAGGGGGACCGGGGAGCTGTTTTTT
CASSLSMFRGTGELFF
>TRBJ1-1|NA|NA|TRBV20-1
TGCAGTGCTAGTAGTCCGATGACAAAAAATGAAGCTTTCTTT
CSASSPMTKNEAFF
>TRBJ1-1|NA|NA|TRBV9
TGTGCCAGCAGCGTCGAACCGGCTCGGACTGAAGCTTTCTTT
CASSVEPARTEAFF
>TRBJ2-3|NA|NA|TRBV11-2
TGTGCCAGCAGCCCATCGGCTGGAGATACGCAGTATTTT
CASSPSAGDTQYF
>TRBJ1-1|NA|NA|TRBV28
TGTGCCAGCAGCGATTACACCGGGGGTGAAGCTTTCTTT
CASSDYTGGEAFF
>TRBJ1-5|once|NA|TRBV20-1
TGCAGTGCTAGTGTTATACCAGGGGATCAGCCCCAGCATTTT
CSASVIPGDQPQHF
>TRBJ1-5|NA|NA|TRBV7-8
TGTGCCAGCAGACCTAGCGAGAATAGCAATCAGCCCCAGCATTTT
CASRPSENSNQPQHF
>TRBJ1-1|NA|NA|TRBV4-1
TGCGCCAGCAGCCAAGTATATACAGAAGAAGCTTTCTTT
CASSQVYTEEAFF
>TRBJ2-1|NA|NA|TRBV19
TGTGCCAGTAGTATAGAACTAGAGTTCTTC
CASSIELEFF
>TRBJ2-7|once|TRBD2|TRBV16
TGTGCCAGCAGCCAATTTAGCCTAGCGGGAGGGTACGAGCAGTACTTC
CASSQFSLAGGYEQYF
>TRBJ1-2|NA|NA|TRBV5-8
TGTGCCAGCAGCTTTTCAGGGCCTGGCTACACCTTC
CASSFSGPGYTF
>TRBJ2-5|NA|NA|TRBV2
TGTGCCAGCAGTGAACTAAAAAGACAAGAGACCCAGTACTTC
CASSELKRQETQYF
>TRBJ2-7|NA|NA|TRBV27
TGTGCCAGCAGGATAGTGTATGGGAACCCCTACGAGCAGTACTTC
CASRIVYGNPYEQYF
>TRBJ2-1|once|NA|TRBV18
TGTGCCAGCTCACCAGAGGAGCGGTACAATGAGCAGTTCTTC
CASSPEERYNEQFF
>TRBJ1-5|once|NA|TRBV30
TGTGCCTGGAGTGTTGGAGTGGGGTCCTATCAGCCCCAGCATTTT
CAWSVGVGSYQPQHF
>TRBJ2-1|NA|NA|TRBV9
TGTGCCAGCAGCGTCGACGGGCTGGCCTACAATGAGCAGTTCTTC
CASSVDGLAYNEQFF
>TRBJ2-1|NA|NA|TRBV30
TGTGCCTGGAGTGGCACCAGGAATGAGCAGTTCTTC
CAWSGTRNEQFF
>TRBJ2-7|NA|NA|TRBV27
TGTGCCAGCAGTTCCCCCGGGAAAGGTAGGGCCTACGAGCAGTACTTC
CASSSPGKGRAYEQYF
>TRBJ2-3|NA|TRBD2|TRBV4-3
TGCGCCAGCAGCCAAGGAGCTAGCGGATCTAGCACAGATACGCAGTATTTT
CASSQGASGSSTDTQYF
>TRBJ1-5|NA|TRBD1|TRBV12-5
TGTGCTAGTGGTTTGGCCTTAGACAGGGCGAATCAGCCCCAGCATTTT
CASGLALDRANQPQHF
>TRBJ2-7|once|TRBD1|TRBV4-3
TGCGCCAGCAGCCAAGATGGAACAGGGGGATCCTACGAGCAGTACTTC
CASSQDGTGGSYEQYF
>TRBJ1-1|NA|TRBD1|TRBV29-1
TGCAGCGTCCCGACAGGGCCTGAAGCTTTCTTT
CSVPTGPEAFF
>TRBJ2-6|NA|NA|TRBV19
TGTGCCAGTAGTCAGAGTCTTATTCGCTCTGGGGCCAACGTCCTGACTTTC
CASSQSLIRSGANVLTF
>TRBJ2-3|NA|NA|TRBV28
TGTGCCAGCAGTTTCCGCTTCTTGGGGACCCAGGTGGATACGCAGTATTTT
CASSFRFLGTQVDTQYF
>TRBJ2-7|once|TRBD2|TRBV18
TGTGCCAGCTCACCAGAGAGGACTAGGAGCGAGCAGTACTTC
CASSPERTRSEQYF
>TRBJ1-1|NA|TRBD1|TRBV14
TGTGCCAGCAGCCTTCTGACAGGGTTCTTGAACACTGAAGCTTTCTTT
CASSLLTGFLNTEAFF
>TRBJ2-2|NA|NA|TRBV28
TGTGCCAGCAAACCCGCGCAGAAAAACACCGGGGAGCTGTTTTTT
CASKPAQKNTGELFF
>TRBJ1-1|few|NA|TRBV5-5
TGTGCCAGCAGCTGGACGGTGGCGGGGGCGGGCACTGAAGCTTTCTTT
CASSWTVAGAGTEAFF
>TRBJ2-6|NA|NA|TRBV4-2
TGTGCCAGCAGCCAAGATCGCCAGCGGAGCTCTGGGGCCAACGTCCTGACTTTC
CASSQDRQRSSGANVLTF
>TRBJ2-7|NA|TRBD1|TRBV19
TGTGCCAGTAGTATCGGAGCCGGACAGGGGGCATACGAGCAGTACTTC
CASSIGAGQGAYEQYF
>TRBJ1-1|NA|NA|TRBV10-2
TGCGCCAGCAAACGCGTAGGGGTAAGCGAAGCTTTCTTT
CASKRVGVSEAFF
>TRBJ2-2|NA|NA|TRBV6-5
TGTGCCAGCAGTTACCTGTTTAGAACGGGGGAGCTGTTTTTT
CASSYLFRTGELFF
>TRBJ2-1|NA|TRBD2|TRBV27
TGTGCCAGCAGTTCCGGGCGGGGGGGTACCTACAATGAGCAGTTCTTC
CASSSGRGGTYNEQFF